One sample yielded the 18 T cell receptor beta chains listed below, sequenced in a study of early T cells in non-severe SARS-CoV-2 infection. One entry per CDR3 protein, called by TCRdb with MiXCR from the 5' RACE reads. The top ten clones hold over 5% of a sample with 15,000 to 20,000 distinct CDR3 sequences, about 4.8% of them seen once. The sample was whole blood. All receptors derive from an adult who was a healthcare worker with PCR-confirmed SARS-CoV-2 infection or an uninfected control (not recorded which).

This clonotype was counted many times. The chain couples TRBV19 to TRBJ1-5; D is uncertain. The germline V gene has CDR1 LNHDA and CDR2 SQIVND (reference sequence). Deletions cut 5 bases from V and 2 bases from J, with 10 bases between. CDR3 length equals 14 residues. The CDR3 DNA sequence: TGTGCCAGTAGTCCGATGGGAGGCAATCAGCCCCAGCATTTT. Amino acids: CASSPMGGNQPQHF.

This clonotype was counted many times. The chain links TRBV7-6 to TRBJ2-5; either TRBD1 or TRBD2 may fit D (5 bases each). CDR1 is SGHVS, CDR2 FNYEAQ, per germline. Trimming cost V 11 bases and J 3 bases, with 13 bases left between them. This CDR3 contains 12 residues. CDR3 nucleotides: TGTGCCTGCACCGGGACCAAAGAGACCCAGTACTTC. Its protein product is CACTGTKETQYF.

This clonotype was picked up many times. This sequence joins TRBV20-1 and TRBJ1-6; the D is unclear. CDR1 DFQATT and CDR2 SNEGSKA come from the germline V gene (reference sequence). This CDR3 comprises 12 residues. The V end lost 3 bases, the J end lost 9 bases, and 9 bases lay between the germline ends. CDR3 in DNA: TGCAGTGCTAGGGCCGATAGTTCACCCCTCCACTTT. Protein: CSARADSSPLHF.

There are many counts of this clonotype. This chain joins TRBV18 and TRBJ2-7, with D possibly matching TRBD1 (5 bases). Germline CDR1 KGHSH, CDR2 LQKENI. Trimming removed 2 bases from V and 4 bases from J, with 9 bases in between. CDR3 length: 13 amino acids. CDR3: CASSPSQGYEQYF. The CDR3 coding sequence is TGTGCCAGCTCACCATCTCAGGGTTACGAGCAGTACTTC.

This clonotype has ten or more counts. The chain combines TRBV7-6 with TRBJ2-7; weak D call: TRBD2 (7 bases). Trimming removed 5 bases from V and 6 bases from J, with 23 bases in between. CDR3 length equals 16 residues. Germline V gene lookup returns CDR1 SGHVS and CDR2 FNYEAQ. The CDR3 DNA reads TGTGCCAGCAGCGATCAAGGGGGACTAATCGTGGGCGAGCAGTACTTC. Residues: CASSDQGGLIVGEQYF. Drawing the rest from reference TRBV7-6 and TRBJ2-7, the complete variable domain is GAGVSQSPRYKVTKRGQDVALRCDPISGHVSLYWYRQALGQGPEFLTYFNYEAQQDKSGLPNDRFSAERPEGSISTLTIQRTEQRDSAMYRCASSDQGGLIVGEQYFGPGTRLTVT.

The rearrangement joins TRBV5-6 to TRBJ2-7; TRBD1 is a possible D gene (6 bases). The CDR3 has 14 amino acids. Germline V lookup: CDR1 SGHDT, CDR2 YYEEEE. Trimming pared 4 bases from V and 3 bases from J, leaving 14 bases between. The CDR3 reads CASSPTLDSYEQYF. The DNA for the CDR3 is TGTGCCAGCAGCCCTACCCTGGACAGCTACGAGCAGTACTTC.

Many counts were recorded for this clonotype. The chain recombines TRBV27 with TRBJ2-7; TRBD1 matches at 7 bases. The CDR3 extends over 14 amino acids. Germline lookup yields CDR1 MNHEY and CDR2 SMNVEV (reference sequence). Trimming took 3 bases from V and 3 from J; bases not matched to a gene: 5. CDR3 sequence: CASSFATGNYEQYF. In nucleotides, the CDR3 is TGTGCCAGCAGTTTCGCGACAGGGAACTACGAGCAGTACTTC.

In its sample, this clonotype was seen many times. This chain links TRBV10-1 with TRBJ2-3; D unclear. This CDR3 is built from 20 residues. The V end lost 3 bases, the J end lost 4 bases, and 29 bases lay between the germline ends. CDR1 and CDR2 (germline): WNHNN, SYGVQD (reference sequence). The CDR3: CASSERRFTASRSGPDTQYF. CDR3 nucleotides: TGCGCCAGCAGTGAAAGGAGATTTACAGCGTCCCGGTCCGGTCCAGATACGCAGTATTTT.

For this clonotype: A much larger clonotype is one base distant, so this may be a read error. V is TRBV4-1 and J is TRBJ1-2; D call uncertain. The germline gives CDR1 MGHRA, CDR2 YSYEKL. The CDR3 loop spans 14 amino acids. V dropped 1 base and J dropped 10 bases, with 16 bases sitting between them. The CDR3 DNA reads TGCGCCAGCAGCCAAGGTTTCTTCCCGAACAACTACACCTTC. Translating it yields CASSQGFFPNNYTF.

The gene calls are TRBV4-1 and TRBJ2-1; 11 positions agree with TRBD2. The CDR3 has 16 amino acids. J lost 11 bases, V lost 1 base, and 10 bases had no gene match. CDR1 is MGHRA and CDR2 is YSYEKL in the germline V gene. The CDR3 nucleotides are TGCGCCAGCAGCCAAGGGCGGCTAGCGGGAGGTGGGAAGCAGTTCTTC. Amino acid sequence: CASSQGRLAGGGKQFF.

This clonotype has a count of ten or more. The chain's CDR3 is CASSSERGEGEQFF. The CDR3 DNA follows: TGTGCCAGCAGCTCGGAGAGGGGGGAGGGTGAGCAGTTCTTC. This chain links TRBV7-2 with TRBJ2-1; D might be TRBD2 (7 bases). This CDR3 contains 14 residues. The germline V and J ends were trimmed by 4 bases and 9 bases, with 16 bases remaining between them. The V gene's germline CDR1 is SGHTA and CDR2 FQGNSA.

This clonotype was seen many times. This rearrangement joins TRBV7-2 to TRBJ2-1; 9 bases are shared with TRBD2. The CDR3 has 16 amino acids. CDR1 SGHTA and CDR2 FQGNSA come from the germline V gene. After removal of 5 bases from V and 9 bases from J, the junction contained 14 bases not matched to a gene. The CDR3 loop reads CASSTRASGVIGEQFF. The CDR3 region has the DNA TGTGCCAGCAGCACGCGGGCTAGCGGGGTTATAGGTGAGCAGTTCTTC.

By proportion, this clonotype is medium-sized (0.01 to 0.1%). The chain uses TRBV29-1 and TRBJ2-3; D remains unclear. The V end was cut by 3 bases, the J end by 0 bases, with 16 bases between. The CDR3 contains 16 residues. The germline V gene encodes CDR1 SQVTM and CDR2 ANQGSEA. CDR3 coding DNA: TGCAGCGTTGACCCTGTCAGTAGGTCTAGCACAGATACGCAGTATTTT. Protein: CSVDPVSRSSTDTQYF.

This clonotype appeared a few times. The chain employs TRBV5-1 and TRBJ1-1; D uncertain. This CDR3 has 13 amino acids. Germline assignment: CDR1 SGHRS and CDR2 YFSETQ. V shed 0 bases and J shed 7 bases, with 10 bases lying between them. The CDR3 is CASSLVVKNEAFF. CDR3 DNA: TGCGCCAGCAGCTTGGTAGTGAAGAATGAAGCTTTCTTT. The full variable domain, rest sourced from reference TRBV5-1 and TRBJ1-1, is KAGVTQTPRYLIKTRGQQVTLSCSPISGHRSVSWYQQTPGQGLQFLFEYFSETQRNKGNFPGRFSGRQFSNSRSEMNVSTLELGDSALYLCASSLVVKNEAFFGQGTRLTVV.

This clonotype is medium-sized. V is TRBV11-2 and J is TRBJ2-5; D might be TRBD2 (5 bases). This CDR3 is built from 12 residues. CDR1 is SGHAT, CDR2 FQNNGV, per germline. Deletions cut 0 bases from V and 9 bases from J, with 8 bases between. This chain's CDR3 is CASSLDVGAQYF. As DNA, the CDR3 is TGTGCCAGCAGCTTAGATGTGGGAGCCCAGTACTTC.

This clonotype has a count of ten or more. The chain has TRBV29-1 and TRBJ2-1; D perhaps matches TRBD1 (6 bases). This CDR3 spans 13 amino acids. Looked up from germline, CDR1 is SQVTM and CDR2 is ANQGSEA. V lost 4 bases and J 6 bases, leaving 13 bases between the germline ends. The CDR3 sequence is CSVAKQGINEQFF. The CDR3 coding sequence is TGCAGCGTTGCAAAACAGGGCATCAATGAGCAGTTCTTC.

By frequency in the sample, this clonotype is medium-sized. CDR3: CASSPRRGQGENQYF. As DNA, the CDR3 is TGTGCCAGCAGTCCCCGTCGGGGACAGGGAGAAAACCAGTACTTC. This chain links TRBV12-3 or TRBV12-4 with TRBJ2-5; 9 bases line up with TRBD1. This CDR3 comprises 15 residues. Trimming at V came to 5 bases and at J to 10 bases, leaving 14 bases not matched to a gene.

This clonotype was observed at least ten times. The chain couples TRBV28 to TRBJ1-2; 9 nucleotides align to TRBD1. This CDR3 has 17 residues. V shed 6 bases and J 2 bases; nucleotides not matched to a gene: 13. Germline CDR1 is MDHEN and CDR2 is SYDVKM. Here the CDR3 DNA reads TGTGCCAGCAGGAACCCGTACAAGACAGGGGGAAACTATGGCTACACCTTC. It yields the protein CASRNPYKTGGNYGYTF.